The rows below give T cell receptor beta chains drawn from one sample of a study of blood T cell repertoires in COVID-19. Here immunoSEQ multiplex PCR was the method, and the copy in TCRdb shows in-frame clones only, minus some. The sample has tens of thousands of clones, roughly 90% seen once. Sequencing was done on a sample of peripheral blood. These receptor sequences come from a human donor in a cohort sampled during active COVID-19. Each CDR3 is given without its conserved first and last residue. Fields, in order: J gene, V gene, CDR3 length, CDR3 protein.

TRBJ1-5	TRBV5-8	12	ASSFPGRGQPQH
TRBJ1-6	TRBV7-9	14	ASSPGSGGTNSPLH
TRBJ1-1	TRBV28	12	ASSSGQGDTEAF
TRBJ2-7	TRBV4-1	13	ASSQEPQGSYEQY
TRBJ1-3	TRBV7-6	11	ASSLEQGNTIY
TRBJ1-1	TRBV11-2	10	ASSLGPGHLF
TRBJ2-5	TRBV18	13	ASSLTGNSLETQY
TRBJ2-7	TRBV29-1	10	SVRQGYYEQY
TRBJ1-3	TRBV5-1	12	ASSGQGGRNTIY
TRBJ2-6	TRBV10-1	12	ASSPGSGANVLT
TRBJ2-7	TRBV5-6	12	ASSLGPSGGEQY
TRBJ2-3	TRBV3-1/TRBV3-2	13	ASSAGTISTDTQY
TRBJ2-5	TRBV6-5	13	ASSKQGNLDWTQY
TRBJ1-1	TRBV30	12	AWITGGMNTEAF
TRBJ2-3	TRBV9	11	ASSVSSMDTQY
TRBJ2-7	TRBV7-9	13	ASSLVGGRRNEQY
TRBJ2-5	TRBV7-9	11	ASSRPSSETQY
TRBJ1-2	TRBV7-9	11	ASSLAGGNGYT
TRBJ2-2	TRBV2	15	ASSSRTSGEGGGELF
TRBJ1-5	TRBV19	13	ASSIWVGEDQPQH
TRBJ2-1	TRBV3-1/TRBV3-2	11	ASSQVRSRGQF
TRBJ1-2	TRBV10-3	11	AISVDRGYGYT
TRBJ2-5	TRBV7-9	10	ASSQGSETQY
TRBJ2-5	TRBV14	15	ASSPTGGGKSRETQY
TRBJ1-4	TRBV14	13	ASSQGSQGSEKLF
TRBJ1-5	TRBV6-1	13	ASSEALGGDQPQH
TRBJ1-1	TRBV5-6	14	ASSQLRGQGRPEAF
TRBJ2-5	TRBV5-8	14	ASSEWTGTMQETQY
TRBJ2-7	TRBV4-1	12	ASSQREGAYEQY
TRBJ1-1	TRBV5-1	14	ASSLETGAVGTEAF
TRBJ1-1	TRBV7-8	11	ASSLGQGGEAF
TRBJ2-5	TRBV4-3	14	ASSPATTSVWETQY
TRBJ1-4	TRBV18	11	ASSRGRGEKLF
TRBJ2-1	TRBV11-2	11	ASSLVPSNEQF
TRBJ1-4	TRBV7-8	12	ASSQRTGGGKLF
TRBJ2-3	TRBV18	10	ASGQLVDTQY
TRBJ1-4	TRBV30	11	AWSNGDRGLLF
TRBJ2-1	TRBV4-1	15	ASSHRGDASSYNEQF
TRBJ2-7	TRBV12-3/TRBV12-4	10	ASRTGSHEQY
TRBJ1-6	TRBV11-2	12	ASSSRQENSPLH
TRBJ1-5	TRBV30	11	AWTGQENQPQH
TRBJ1-2	TRBV25-1	10	ASHGGWRGYT
TRBJ2-7	TRBV10-3	13	AISPGWGRSYEQY
TRBJ2-1	TRBV5-1	15	ASSQQSRGLSYNEQF
TRBJ1-2	TRBV18	14	ASSPTNRGVNYGYT